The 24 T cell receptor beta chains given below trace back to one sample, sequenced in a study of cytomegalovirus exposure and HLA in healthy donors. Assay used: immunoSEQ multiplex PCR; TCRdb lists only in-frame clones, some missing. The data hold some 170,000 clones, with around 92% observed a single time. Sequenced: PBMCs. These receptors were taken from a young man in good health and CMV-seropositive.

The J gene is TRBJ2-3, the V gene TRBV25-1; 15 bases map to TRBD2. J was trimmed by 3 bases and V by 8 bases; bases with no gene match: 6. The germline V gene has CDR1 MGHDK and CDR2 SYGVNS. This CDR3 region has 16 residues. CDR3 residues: CASQWTSGRATDTQYF. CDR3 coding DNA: TGTGCCAGCCAATGGACTAGCGGGAGGGCGACAGATACGCAGTATTTT.

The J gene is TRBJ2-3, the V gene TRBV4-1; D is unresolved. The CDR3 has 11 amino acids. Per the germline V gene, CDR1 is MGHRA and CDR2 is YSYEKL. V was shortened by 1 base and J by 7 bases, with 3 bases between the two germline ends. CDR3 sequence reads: CASSQAYTQYF. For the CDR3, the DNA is TGCGCCAGCAGCCAAGCGTATACGCAGTATTTT.

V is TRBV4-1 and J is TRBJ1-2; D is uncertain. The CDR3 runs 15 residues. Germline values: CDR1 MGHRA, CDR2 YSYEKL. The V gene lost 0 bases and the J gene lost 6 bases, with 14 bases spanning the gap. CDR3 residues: CASSQDRESGHGYTF. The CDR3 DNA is TGCGCCAGCAGCCAAGATCGCGAGTCAGGCCATGGCTACACCTTC.

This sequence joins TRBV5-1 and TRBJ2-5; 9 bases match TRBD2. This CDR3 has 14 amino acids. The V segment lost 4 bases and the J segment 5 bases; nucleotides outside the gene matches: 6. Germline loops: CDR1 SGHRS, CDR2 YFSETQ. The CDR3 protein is CASSPGTSRETQYF. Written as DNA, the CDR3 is TGCGCCAGCAGCCCTGGGACTAGCCGGGAGACCCAGTACTTC. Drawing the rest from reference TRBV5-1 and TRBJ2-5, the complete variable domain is KAGVTQTPRYLIKTRGQQVTLSCSPISGHRSVSWYQQTPGQGLQFLFEYFSETQRNKGNFPGRFSGRQFSNSRSEMNVSTLELGDSALYLCASSPGTSRETQYFGPGTRLLVL.

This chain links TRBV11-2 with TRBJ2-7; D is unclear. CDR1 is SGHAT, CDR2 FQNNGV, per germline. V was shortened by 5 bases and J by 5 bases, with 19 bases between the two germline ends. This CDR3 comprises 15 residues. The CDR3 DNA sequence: TGTGCCAGCAGCCCCCGTAGCCGGCTAGTCGACGAGCAGTACTTC. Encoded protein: CASSPRSRLVDEQYF.

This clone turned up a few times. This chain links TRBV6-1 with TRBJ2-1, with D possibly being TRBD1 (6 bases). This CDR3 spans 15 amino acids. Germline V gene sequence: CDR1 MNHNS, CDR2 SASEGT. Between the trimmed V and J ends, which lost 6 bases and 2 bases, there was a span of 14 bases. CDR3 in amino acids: CASRAIDRPYNEQFF. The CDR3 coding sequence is TGTGCCAGCAGAGCTATTGACAGGCCCTACAATGAGCAGTTCTTC.

The CDR3 sequence is CASRIRGGPSEKLFF. The CDR3 coding sequence is TGCGCCAGCAGGATAAGAGGAGGGCCCAGTGAAAAACTGTTTTTT. The chain joins TRBV5-1 to TRBJ1-4, with D uncertain. V lost 5 bases and J lost 7, with 18 bases in between. Germline V gives CDR1 SGHRS, CDR2 YFSETQ. This CDR3 has 15 amino acids.

The CDR3 loop reads CASSSQVSVGGMETQYF. CDR3 in DNA: TGTGCCAGCAGCTCCCAGGTCTCTGTGGGGGGTATGGAGACCCAGTACTTC. V gene TRBV5-4 combines with J gene TRBJ2-5, with D possibly matching TRBD2 (6 bases). Germline V CDR1 and CDR2: SGHNT, YYREEE (reference sequence). V gave up 3 bases and J gave up 5 bases, with 23 bases separating them. The CDR3 length is 17 residues.

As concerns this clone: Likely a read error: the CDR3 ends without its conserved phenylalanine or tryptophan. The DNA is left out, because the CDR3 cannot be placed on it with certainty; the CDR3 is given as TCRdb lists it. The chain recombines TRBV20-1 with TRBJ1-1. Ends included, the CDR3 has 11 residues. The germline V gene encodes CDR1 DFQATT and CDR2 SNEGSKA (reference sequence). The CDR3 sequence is CSATGGGKLHL.

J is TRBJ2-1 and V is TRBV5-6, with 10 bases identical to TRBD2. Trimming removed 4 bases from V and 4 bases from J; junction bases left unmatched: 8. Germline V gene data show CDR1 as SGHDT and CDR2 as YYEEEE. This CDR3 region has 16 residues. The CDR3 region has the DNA TGTGCCAGCAGCCCATTCGGGACTAGCGAGTACAATGAGCAGTTCTTC. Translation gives CASSPFGTSEYNEQFF.

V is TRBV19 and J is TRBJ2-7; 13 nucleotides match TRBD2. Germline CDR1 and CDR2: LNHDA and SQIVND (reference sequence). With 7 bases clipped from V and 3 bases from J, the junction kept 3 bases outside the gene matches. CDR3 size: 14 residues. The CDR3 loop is CASKWTSGGYEQYF. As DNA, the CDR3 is TGTGCCAGTAAGTGGACTAGCGGGGGCTACGAGCAGTACTTC.

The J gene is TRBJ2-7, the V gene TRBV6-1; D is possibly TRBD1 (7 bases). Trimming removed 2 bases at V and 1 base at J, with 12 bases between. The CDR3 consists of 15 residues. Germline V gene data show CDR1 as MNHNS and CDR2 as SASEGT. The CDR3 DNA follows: TGTGCCAGCAGTGAAAACAGGGGACTTTCCTACGAGCAGTACTTC. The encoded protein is CASSENRGLSYEQYF.

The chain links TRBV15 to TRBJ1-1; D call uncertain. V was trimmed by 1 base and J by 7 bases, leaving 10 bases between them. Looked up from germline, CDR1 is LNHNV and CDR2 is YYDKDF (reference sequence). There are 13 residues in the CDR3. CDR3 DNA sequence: TGTGCCACCAGCAGAGCTCCACGCGGTGAAGCTTTCTTT. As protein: CATSRAPRGEAFF.

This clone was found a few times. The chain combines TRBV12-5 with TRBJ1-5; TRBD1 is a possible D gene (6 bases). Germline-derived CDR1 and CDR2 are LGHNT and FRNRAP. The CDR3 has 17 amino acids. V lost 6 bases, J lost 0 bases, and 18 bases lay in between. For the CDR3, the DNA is TGTGCTAGTGGCCTAACAGGGCCTAATTATAGCAATCAGCCCCAGCATTTT. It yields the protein CASGLTGPNYSNQPQHF.

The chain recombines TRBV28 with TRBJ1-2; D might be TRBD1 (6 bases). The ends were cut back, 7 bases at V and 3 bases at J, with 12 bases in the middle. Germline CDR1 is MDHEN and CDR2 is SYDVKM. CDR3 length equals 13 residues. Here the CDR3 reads CASKEGGDYGYTF. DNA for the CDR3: TGTGCCAGCAAGGAGGGGGGGGACTATGGCTACACCTTC.

This CDR3 is CASSGQMNTEAFF. The CDR3 DNA is TGTGCCAGCAGTGGACAGATGAACACTGAAGCTTTCTTT. The chain combines TRBV25-1 with TRBJ1-1, with a tentative D call TRBD1 (5 bases). The germline V gene encodes CDR1 MGHDK and CDR2 SYGVNS. CDR3 length equals 13 residues. Between the trimmed V and J ends, which lost 4 bases and 0 bases, there was a span of 6 bases.

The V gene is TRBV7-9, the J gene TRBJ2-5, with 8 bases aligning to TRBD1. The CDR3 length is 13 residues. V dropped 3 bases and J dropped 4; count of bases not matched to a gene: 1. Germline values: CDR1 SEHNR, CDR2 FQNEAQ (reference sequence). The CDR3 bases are TGTGCCAGCAGCTTCGGACAGGGAGAGACCCAGTACTTC. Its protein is CASSFGQGETQYF. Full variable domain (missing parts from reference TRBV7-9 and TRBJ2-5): DTGVSQNPRHKITKRGQNVTFRCDPISEHNRLYWYRQTLGQGPEFLTYFQNEAQLEKSRLLSDRFSAERPKGSFSTLEIQRTEQGDSAMYLCASSFGQGETQYFGPGTRLLVL.

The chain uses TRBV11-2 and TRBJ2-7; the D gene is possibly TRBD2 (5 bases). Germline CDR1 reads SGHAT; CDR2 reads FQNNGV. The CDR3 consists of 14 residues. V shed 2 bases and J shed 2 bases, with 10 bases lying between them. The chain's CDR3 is CASSLNGGTYEQYF. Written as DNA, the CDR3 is TGTGCCAGCAGCTTAAACGGAGGAACCTACGAGCAGTACTTC.

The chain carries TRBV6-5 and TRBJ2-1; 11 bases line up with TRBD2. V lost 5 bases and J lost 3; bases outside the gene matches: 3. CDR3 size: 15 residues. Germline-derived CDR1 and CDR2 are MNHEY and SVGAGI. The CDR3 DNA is TGTGCCAGCAGTCCCGGGACTAGCGGCTACAATGAGCAGTTCTTC. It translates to CASSPGTSGYNEQFF.

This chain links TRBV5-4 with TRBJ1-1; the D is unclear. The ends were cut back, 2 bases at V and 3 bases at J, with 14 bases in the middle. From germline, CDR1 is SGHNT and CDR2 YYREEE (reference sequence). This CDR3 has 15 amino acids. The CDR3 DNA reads TGTGCCAGCAGCTTTCAAGGGAGTTTGGACACTGAAGCTTTCTTT. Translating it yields CASSFQGSLDTEAFF.

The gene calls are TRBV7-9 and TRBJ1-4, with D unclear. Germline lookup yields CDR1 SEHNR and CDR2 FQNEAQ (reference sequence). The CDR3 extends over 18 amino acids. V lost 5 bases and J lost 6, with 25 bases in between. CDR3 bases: TGTGCCAGCAGCCCAGCGGAGCCAGTTAAATTATTAGATGAAAAACTGTTTTTT. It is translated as CASSPAEPVKLLDEKLFF.

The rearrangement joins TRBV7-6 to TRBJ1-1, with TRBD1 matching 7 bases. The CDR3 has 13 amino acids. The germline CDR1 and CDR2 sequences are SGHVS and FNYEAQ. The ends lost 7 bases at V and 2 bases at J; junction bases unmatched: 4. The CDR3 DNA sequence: TGTGCCAGCAAGGGGGACAGTAACACTGAAGCTTTCTTT. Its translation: CASKGDSNTEAFF.

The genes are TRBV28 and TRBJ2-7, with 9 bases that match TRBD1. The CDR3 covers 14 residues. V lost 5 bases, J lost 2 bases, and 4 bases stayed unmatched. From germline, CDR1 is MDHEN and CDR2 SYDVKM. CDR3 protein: CASSRTGDTYEQYF. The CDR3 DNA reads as TGTGCCAGCAGTCGGACAGGGGATACCTACGAGCAGTACTTC.

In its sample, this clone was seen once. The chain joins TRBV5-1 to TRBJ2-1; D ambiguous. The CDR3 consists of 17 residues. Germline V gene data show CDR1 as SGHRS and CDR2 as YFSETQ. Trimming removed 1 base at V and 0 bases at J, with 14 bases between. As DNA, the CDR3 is TGCGCCAGCAGCTTGTATAGGAGCCACTACTCCTACAATGAGCAGTTCTTC. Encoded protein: CASSLYRSHYSYNEQFF.